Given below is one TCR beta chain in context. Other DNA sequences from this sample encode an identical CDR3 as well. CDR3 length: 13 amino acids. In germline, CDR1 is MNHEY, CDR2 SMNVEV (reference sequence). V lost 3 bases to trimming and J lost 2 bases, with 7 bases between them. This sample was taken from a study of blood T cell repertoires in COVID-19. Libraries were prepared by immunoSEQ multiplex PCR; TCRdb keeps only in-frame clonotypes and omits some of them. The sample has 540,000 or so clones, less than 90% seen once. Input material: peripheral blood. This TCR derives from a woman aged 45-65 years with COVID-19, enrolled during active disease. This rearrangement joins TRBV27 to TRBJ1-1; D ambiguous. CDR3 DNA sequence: TGTGCCAGCAGTTTGAACAGAAACACTGAAGCTTTCTTT. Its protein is CASSLNRNTEAFF.